Detailed here is one T cell receptor (beta chain). TCRdb's copy holds only in-frame clones and misses some; the assay was immunoSEQ multiplex PCR. The data hold approximately 460,000 clones, with roughly 89% observed a single time. Seattle cases were enrolled at active infection and followed longitudinally. The source of the sample is a study of blood T cell repertoires in COVID-19. Material: peripheral blood. This sequence was found in a young man with COVID-19, enrolled during active disease.

CDR3 residues: CASSLTGIGAGYTF. As DNA, the CDR3 is TGTGCCAGCAGCTTAACAGGGATAGGCGCTGGCTACACCTTC. The genes are TRBV7-9 and TRBJ1-2; possible D gene TRBD1, 6 bases. Germline V gene data show CDR1 as SEHNR and CDR2 as FQNEAQ (reference sequence). V was clipped by 2 bases and J by 7 bases, with 14 bases between them. This CDR3 has 14 residues.